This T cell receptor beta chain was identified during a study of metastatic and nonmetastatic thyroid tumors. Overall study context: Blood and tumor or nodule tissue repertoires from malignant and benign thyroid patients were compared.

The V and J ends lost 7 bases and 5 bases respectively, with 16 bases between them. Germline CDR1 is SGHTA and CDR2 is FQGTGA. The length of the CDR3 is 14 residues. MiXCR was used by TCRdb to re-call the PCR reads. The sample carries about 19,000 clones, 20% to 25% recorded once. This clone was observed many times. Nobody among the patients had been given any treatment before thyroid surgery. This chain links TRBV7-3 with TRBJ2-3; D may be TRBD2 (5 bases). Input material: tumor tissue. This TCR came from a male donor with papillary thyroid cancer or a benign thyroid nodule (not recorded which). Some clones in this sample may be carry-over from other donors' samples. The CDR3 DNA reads TGTGCCAGCACATCCGGGATCGGTGGAGATACGCAGTATTTT. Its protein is CASTSGIGGDTQYF.